The present T cell receptor (beta chain) was sequenced within a study of T cell repertoires in cytomegalovirus infection. The V gene's germline CDR1 is SGHTA and CDR2 FQGNSA. The CDR3 has 17 residues. V lost 3 bases and J lost 0; bases outside the gene matches: 5. In its sample, this clonotype was seen many times. TCRdb processed the reads anew with MiXCR; each CDR3 protein has one entry. The sample lists 150,000 to 160,000 distinct CDR3 sequences, 20% to 30% occurring once. The clonotype originates from a human donor in good health (CMV status not recorded). Some clones in this sample may be carry-over from other donors' samples. The genes are TRBV7-2 and TRBJ2-6, with TRBD1 matching over 7 bases. Sample: PBMCs. The CDR3: CASSFLPGGSGANVLTF. DNA of the CDR3: TGTGCCAGCAGCTTCCTCCCAGGGGGCTCTGGGGCCAACGTCCTGACTTTC.